This T cell receptor beta chain is drawn from a study of healthy donors' naive CD4 and CD8 T cells. Study overall: All functional IMGT TCR alpha variants were covered by new primers.

V lost 3 bases and J lost 0, with 11 bases in between. The CDR3 runs to 15 residues. TCR libraries were built from about 500 ng of total RNA by linear amplification. A single record per CDR3 protein comes from TCRdb applying MiXCR to the reads. The sample contains roughly 200,000 distinct CDR3 sequences, 65% to 75% of which appear only once. Study-wide results and caveats: Alpha and beta chains were sequenced in bulk without pairing. CDR3 charge plus V and J genes appeared to account for about 13% of CD4/CD8 variance.

Comments on this clonotype: Its target is not known.

CD4+CD8-CD45RO-CD45RA+ cells were naive CD4+; CD8+CD4-CD45RA+CD27bright cells were naive CD8+. Material for sequencing was naive CD4+ and CD8+ T cells sorted from blood, pooled from several donors. The source is a pool of human donors in good health; the sample pools cells from several healthy donors. The rearrangement uses TRBV12-3 or TRBV12-4 and TRBJ1-1; D remains ambiguous. The CDR3 sequence: CASSLRREVNTEAFF. CDR3 bases: TGTGCCAGCAGTTTGAGGAGGGAGGTGAACACTGAAGCTTTCTTT.